What follows are 11 T cell receptor beta chains derived from one specimen sequenced in a study of cytomegalovirus exposure and HLA in healthy donors. TCRdb keeps only in-frame clones here, not all; method: immunoSEQ multiplex PCR. The sample lists 140,000 or so clones, roughly 89% occurring once. The sequenced material came from PBMCs. These receptors all stem from a woman aged 18-30 years in good health and CMV-seropositive.

The rearrangement joins TRBV15 to TRBJ1-2, with 7 bases fitting TRBD1. After removal of 5 bases from V and 7 bases from J, the junction contained 7 bases not matched to a gene. This CDR3 region has 13 residues. The germline V gene has CDR1 LNHNV and CDR2 YYDKDF (reference sequence). The CDR3 coding sequence is TGTGCCACCAGCTCATCGAGGGGGCCTGGCTACACCTTC. This sequence encodes CATSSSRGPGYTF. Full variable domain (rest looked up from reference TRBV15 and TRBJ1-2): DAMVIQNPRYQVTQFGKPVTLSCSQTLNHNVMYWYQQKSSQAPKLLFHYYDKDFNNEADTPDNFQSRRPNTSFCFLDIRSPGLGDTAMYLCATSSSRGPGYTFGSGTRLTVV.

V and J are TRBV6-6 and TRBJ1-5; the D is unclear. V lost 2 bases and J 5 bases, leaving 7 bases between the germline ends. In germline, CDR1 is MNHNY, CDR2 SVGAGI (reference sequence). The CDR3 consists of 13 residues. For the CDR3, the DNA is TGTGCCAGCAGTTACAATCAGTATCAGCCCCAGCATTTT. Protein product: CASSYNQYQPQHF.

The CDR3 DNA follows: TGTGCCAGCACCCCTAATCCTCATAGCAATCAGCCCCAGCATTTT. Encoded protein: CASTPNPHSNQPQHF. The chain employs TRBV28 and TRBJ1-5; D not resolved. CDR1 MDHEN and CDR2 SYDVKM come from the germline V gene. This CDR3 region has 15 residues. V lost 7 bases and J lost 0, with 13 bases in between.

This chain links TRBV19 with TRBJ2-7; 7 nucleotides line up with TRBD1. Losses at the gene ends were 4 bases for V and 5 bases for J; bases not matched to a gene: 5. This CDR3 contains 13 residues. Germline assignment: CDR1 LNHDA and CDR2 SQIVND (reference sequence). As DNA, the CDR3 is TGTGCCAGTAGTACTGACAGGGCCAACGAGCAGTACTTC. This encodes CASSTDRANEQYF.

A single count supports this clone. The chain links TRBV29-1 to TRBJ2-7, with 8 nucleotides matching TRBD1. The CDR3 runs 13 residues. Germline-derived CDR1 and CDR2 are SQVTM and ANQGSEA. V lost 7 bases and J lost 0; bases outside the gene matches: 5. The CDR3 loop is CSAQTGVSYEQYF. CDR3 in DNA: TGCAGCGCCCAGACAGGGGTCTCCTACGAGCAGTACTTC.

The chain joins TRBV5-1 to TRBJ2-1; 8 bases line up with TRBD2. The CDR3 length is 14 residues. V lost 1 base to trimming and J lost 4 bases; unmatched junction nucleotides: 1. Germline V lookup: CDR1 SGHRS, CDR2 YFSETQ. The CDR3 protein is CASSLTSGYNEQFF. The DNA for the CDR3 is TGCGCCAGCAGCTTGACTAGCGGTTACAATGAGCAGTTCTTC.

This clone is a singleton in its sample. J is TRBJ2-7 and V is TRBV7-2; 8 bases match TRBD2. CDR3 length: 14 amino acids. V dropped 5 bases and J dropped 2; count of bases not matched to a gene: 5. Germline V gene sequence: CDR1 SGHTA, CDR2 FQGNSA. CDR3 residues: CASSLSGGPYEQYF. The DNA for the CDR3 is TGTGCCAGCAGCCTCAGCGGGGGACCCTACGAGCAGTACTTC.

The CDR3 DNA reads as TGTGCCACCAGCAGAGGACGGGACAATCAGCCCCAGCATTTT. Translated: CATSRGRDNQPQHF. The chain employs TRBV15 and TRBJ1-5, with D hard to call. The V end lost 1 base, the J end lost 3 bases, and 7 bases lay between the germline ends. The CDR3 contains 14 residues. CDR1 and CDR2 (germline): LNHNV, YYDKDF (reference sequence).

This rearrangement joins TRBV5-1 to TRBJ1-3; no reliable D call. Trimming removed 0 bases at V and 7 bases at J, with 11 bases between. CDR3 length: 14 residues. Germline values: CDR1 SGHRS, CDR2 YFSETQ. The CDR3 DNA reads as TGCGCCAGCAGCTTGGGCGAGTACGGGAACACCATATATTTT. It specifies CASSLGEYGNTIYF.

This chain connects TRBV28 to TRBJ1-6; D is undetermined. V was pared by 8 bases and J by 10 bases, with 18 bases between. The CDR3 is 14 amino acids. The germline CDR1 and CDR2 sequences are MDHEN and SYDVKM. CDR3 nucleotide sequence: TGTGCCAGCCAGAAGCGAGTCGAACGGTCACCCCTCCACTTT. It encodes CASQKRVERSPLHF.

This clone was detected once. V is TRBV7-2 and J is TRBJ2-5, with TRBD2 matching 11 bases. CDR1 and CDR2 from the germline V gene are SGHTA and FQGNSA. With V trimmed by 6 bases and J by 1 base, 4 bases remained unmatched. There are 15 residues in the CDR3. The chain's CDR3 is CASSMTSGVQETQYF. The CDR3 DNA sequence: TGTGCCAGCAGTATGACTAGCGGGGTCCAAGAGACCCAGTACTTC.